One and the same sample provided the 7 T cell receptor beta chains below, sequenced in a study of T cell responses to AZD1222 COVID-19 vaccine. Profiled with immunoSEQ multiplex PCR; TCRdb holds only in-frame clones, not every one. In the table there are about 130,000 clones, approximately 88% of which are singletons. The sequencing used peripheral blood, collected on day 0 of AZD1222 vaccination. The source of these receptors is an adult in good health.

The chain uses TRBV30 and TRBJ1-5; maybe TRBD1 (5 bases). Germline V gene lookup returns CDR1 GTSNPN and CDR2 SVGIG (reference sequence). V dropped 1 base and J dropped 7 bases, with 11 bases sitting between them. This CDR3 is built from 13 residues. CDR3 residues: CAWSADSNQPQHF. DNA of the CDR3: TGTGCCTGGAGTGCCGACAGTAACCAGCCCCAGCATTTT.

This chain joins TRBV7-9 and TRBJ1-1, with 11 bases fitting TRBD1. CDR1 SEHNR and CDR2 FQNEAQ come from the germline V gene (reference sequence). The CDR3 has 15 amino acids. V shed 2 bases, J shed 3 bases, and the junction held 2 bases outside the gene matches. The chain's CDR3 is CASSLTDRGHTEAFF. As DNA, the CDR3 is TGTGCCAGCAGCTTAACGGACAGGGGGCACACTGAAGCTTTCTTT.

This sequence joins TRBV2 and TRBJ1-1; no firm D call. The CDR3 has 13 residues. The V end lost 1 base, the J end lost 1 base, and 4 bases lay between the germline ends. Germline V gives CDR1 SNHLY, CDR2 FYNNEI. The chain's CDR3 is CASSEDPNTEAFF. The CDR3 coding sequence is TGTGCCAGCAGTGAAGATCCGAACACTGAAGCTTTCTTT.

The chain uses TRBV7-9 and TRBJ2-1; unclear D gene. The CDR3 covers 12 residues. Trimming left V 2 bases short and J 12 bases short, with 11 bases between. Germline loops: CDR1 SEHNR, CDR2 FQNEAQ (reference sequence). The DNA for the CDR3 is TGTGCCAGCAGCTTACGAGTTGGACGGCAGTTCTTC. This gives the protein CASSLRVGRQFF.

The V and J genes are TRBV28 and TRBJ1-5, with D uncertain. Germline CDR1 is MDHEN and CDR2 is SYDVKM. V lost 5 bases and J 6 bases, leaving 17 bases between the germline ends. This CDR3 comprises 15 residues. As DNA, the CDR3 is TGTGCCAGCAGTCCCCCCATGGGGATCTTTCAGCCCCAGCATTTT. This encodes CASSPPMGIFQPQHF. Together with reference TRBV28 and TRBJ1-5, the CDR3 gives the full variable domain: DVKVTQSSRYLVKRTGEKVFLECVQDMDHENMFWYRQDPGLGLRLIYFSYDVKMKEKGDIPEGYSVSREKKERFSLILESASTNQTSMYLCASSPPMGIFQPQHFGDGTRLSIL.

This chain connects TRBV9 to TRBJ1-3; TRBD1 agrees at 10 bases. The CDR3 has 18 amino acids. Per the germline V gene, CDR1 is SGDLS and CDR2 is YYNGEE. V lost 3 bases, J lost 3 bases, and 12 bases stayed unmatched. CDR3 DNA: TGTGCCAGCAGCGCCCGGGACAGGGGATTGTACTATGGAAACACCATATATTTT. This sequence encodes CASSARDRGLYYGNTIYF.

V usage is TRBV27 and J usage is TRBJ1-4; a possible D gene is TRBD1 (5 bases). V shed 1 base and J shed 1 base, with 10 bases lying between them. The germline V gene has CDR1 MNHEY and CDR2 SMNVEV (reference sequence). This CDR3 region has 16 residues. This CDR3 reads CASSLYLDRTNEKLFF. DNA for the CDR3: TGTGCCAGCAGTTTATATCTCGACAGAACTAATGAAAAACTGTTTTTT.